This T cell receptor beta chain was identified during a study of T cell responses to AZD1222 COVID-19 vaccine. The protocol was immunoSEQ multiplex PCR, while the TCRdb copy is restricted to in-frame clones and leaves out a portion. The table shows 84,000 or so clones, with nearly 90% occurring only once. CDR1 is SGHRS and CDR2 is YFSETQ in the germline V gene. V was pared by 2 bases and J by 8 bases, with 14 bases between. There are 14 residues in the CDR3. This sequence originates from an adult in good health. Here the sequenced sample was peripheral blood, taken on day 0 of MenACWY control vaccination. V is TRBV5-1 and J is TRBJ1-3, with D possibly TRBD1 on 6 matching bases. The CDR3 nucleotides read TGCGCCAGCAGCTTCTCGGGGGCAGGAGACACCATATATTTT. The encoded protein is CASSFSGAGDTIYF.